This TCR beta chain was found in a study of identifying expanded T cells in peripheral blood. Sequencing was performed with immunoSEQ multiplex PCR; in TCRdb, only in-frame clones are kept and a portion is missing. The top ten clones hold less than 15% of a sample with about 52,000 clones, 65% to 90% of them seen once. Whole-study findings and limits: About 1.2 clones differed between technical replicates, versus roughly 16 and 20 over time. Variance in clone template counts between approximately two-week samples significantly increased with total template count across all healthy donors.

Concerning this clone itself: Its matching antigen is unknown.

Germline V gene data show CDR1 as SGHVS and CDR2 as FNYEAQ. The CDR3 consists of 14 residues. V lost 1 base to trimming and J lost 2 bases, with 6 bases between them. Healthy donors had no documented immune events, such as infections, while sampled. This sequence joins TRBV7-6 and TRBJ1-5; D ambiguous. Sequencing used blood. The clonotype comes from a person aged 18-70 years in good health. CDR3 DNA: TGTGCCAGCAGCTTAGATCGAGGCAATCAGCCCCAGCATTTT. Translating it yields CASSLDRGNQPQHF.